The 9 T cell receptor beta chains below come from one sample, sequenced in a study of OX40 agonist ivuxolimab in advanced cancers. TCRdb keeps only in-frame clones here, not all; method: immunoSEQ multiplex PCR. This table has 65,000 to 95,000 clones, about 95% appearing once. Here the sequenced sample was CD4+ or CD8+ T cells sorted from blood, taken in a trial of the OX40 agonist ivuxolimab. The source of these receptors is an adult with an advanced solid tumor such as melanoma, head and neck, liver or kidney cancer.

The chain is built from TRBV28 and TRBJ2-1, with 10 bases fitting TRBD2. V lost 6 bases, J lost 5 bases, and 7 bases stayed unmatched. In germline, CDR1 is MDHEN, CDR2 SYDVKM. The CDR3 totals 15 residues. The CDR3 region has the DNA TGTGCCAGCAGGAGCGGGACTAGCGCCGACAATGAGCAGTTCTTC. Residues: CASRSGTSADNEQFF.

The V and J genes are TRBV27 and TRBJ2-7; D is ambiguous. Germline V gene data show CDR1 as MNHEY and CDR2 as SMNVEV (reference sequence). Trimming took off 6 bases at V and 4 bases at J, with 16 bases between the two ends. The CDR3 contains 14 residues. The chain's CDR3 is CASSLLGLGYEQYF. CDR3 DNA sequence: TGTGCCAGCAGCCTTCTAGGTTTAGGGTACGAGCAGTACTTC.

The rearrangement links TRBV4-1 to TRBJ1-4, with TRBD1 matching 9 bases. The CDR3 extends over 15 amino acids. V was pared by 1 base and J by 6 bases, with 3 bases of the junction left unmatched. Germline V gene data show CDR1 as MGHRA and CDR2 as YSYEKL. This CDR3 reads CASSQVRTGDEKLFF. As DNA, the CDR3 is TGCGCCAGCAGCCAAGTCAGGACAGGGGATGAAAAACTGTTTTTT.

In its sample, this clone was seen once. This sequence joins TRBV6-1 and TRBJ2-1, with a possible D match to TRBD1 (6 bases). The length of the CDR3 is 13 residues. Germline CDR1 reads MNHNS; CDR2 reads SASEGT. V was clipped by 6 bases and J by 7 bases, with 13 bases between them. This CDR3 reads CASRGRGNNEQFF. The CDR3 region has the DNA TGTGCCAGCAGAGGCAGGGGAAATAATGAGCAGTTCTTC.

The chain uses TRBV18 and TRBJ2-7; D remains unclear. CDR1 is KGHSH and CDR2 is LQKENI in the germline V gene. This CDR3 comprises 11 residues. Trimming stripped 3 bases from V and 7 bases from J, with 7 bases between. Here the CDR3 reads CASSPAREQYF. For the CDR3, the DNA is TGTGCCAGCTCACCCGCGAGGGAGCAGTACTTC.

The chain carries TRBV29-1 and TRBJ1-2; perhaps TRBD1 as D (6 bases). Germline-derived CDR1 and CDR2 are SQVTM and ANQGSEA. The CDR3 sequence is 13 residues long. Trimming stripped 4 bases from V and 0 bases from J, with 9 bases between. The CDR3 is CSVGQVSNYGYTF. Written as DNA, the CDR3 is TGCAGCGTTGGACAGGTATCTAACTATGGCTACACCTTC.

This chain connects TRBV7-6 to TRBJ2-3, with 10 bases lining up with TRBD2. Germline V gene lookup returns CDR1 SGHVS and CDR2 FNYEAQ. V shed 5 bases, J shed 4 bases, and the junction held 6 bases outside the gene matches. The CDR3 length is 15 residues. The DNA of the CDR3 is TGTGCCAGCAGCATTAGCGGGGGGCTGCCAGATACGCAGTATTTT. Residues: CASSISGGLPDTQYF.

The chain carries TRBV29-1 and TRBJ2-3; D possibly corresponds to TRBD1 (6 bases). The CDR3 length is 16 residues. Germline-derived CDR1 and CDR2 are SQVTM and ANQGSEA. Between the trimmed V and J ends, which lost 2 bases and 3 bases, there was a span of 18 bases. The CDR3 loop is CSVEMDRLKVTDTQYF. In DNA, the CDR3 is TGCAGCGTTGAAATGGACAGACTTAAAGTAACAGATACGCAGTATTTT.

The rearrangement joins TRBV7-2 to TRBJ2-3, with D perhaps given as TRBD1 or TRBD2 (5 bases each). With 5 bases removed from V and 9 bases from J, the gap between germline ends came to 18 bases. Germline values: CDR1 SGHTA, CDR2 FQGNSA. The CDR3 is 14 residues long. CDR3 protein: CASSLRDPVETQYF. The CDR3 coding sequence is TGTGCCAGCAGCCTTCGGGACCCCGTCGAAACGCAGTATTTT.